This T cell receptor beta chain was obtained from a study of OX40 agonist ivuxolimab in advanced cancers. Study in general: Patients were treated with intravenous ivuxolimab, dosed at 0.01 to 10 mg/kg and infused every 2 weeks. Participants averaged about 66 years of age (range about 23 to 80) and were 82.7% male. Findings and limits, study-wide: Compared with CD4+, CD8+ T cells on average had more expanded clones.

The method was immunoSEQ multiplex PCR; TCRdb's version includes in-frame clones alone and lacks a portion of them. This table has tens of thousands of clones, around 91% appearing once. This clone was observed a handful of times. The antigen is unknown. One end of the junction varies from germline; a read error may be responsible. CDR3 length: 13 residues. Looked up from germline, CDR1 is GTSNPN and CDR2 is SVGIG (reference sequence). The sample here was CD4+ or CD8+ T cells sorted from blood, taken in a trial of the OX40 agonist ivuxolimab. The chain employs TRBV30 and TRBJ1-5; D remains ambiguous. This receptor was identified in an adult with an advanced solid tumor such as melanoma, head and neck, liver or kidney cancer. CDR3 DNA sequence: TGTGCCTGGGGCACGGCAGGTGATCAACCCCAGCATTTT. Its translation is CAWGTAGDQPQHF.